These 6 T cell receptor beta chains were sequenced from one sample in a study of shared clonotypes between healthy human individuals. This table comes from immunoSEQ multiplex PCR, and its TCRdb copy is limited to in-frame clones, with some not included. This table has 2 million or so clones, about 95% appearing once. Sequencing was performed on naive CD4+ T cells sorted from blood. Subset indicated: CD45RA+ positively selected. These receptors were obtained from a man aged 18 to 29 in good health.

V and J are TRBV6-5 and TRBJ2-3; D remains unclear. Per germline, CDR1 MNHEY and CDR2 SVGAGI. V lost 2 bases and J lost 12, with 9 bases in between. The CDR3 is made up of 11 amino acids. The CDR3 region is CASSYLGNQYF. Written as DNA, the CDR3 is TGTGCCAGCAGTTACCTGGGGAACCAGTATTTT.

The CDR3, as DNA: TGTGCCACCCACCAGGCGGGACAGGGGACGGCTAGGGCTTTCTTT. This translates into CATHQAGQGTARAFF. The chain carries TRBV6-5 and TRBJ1-1; 10 nucleotides match TRBD1. J gave up 11 bases and V 10 bases, and 19 bases lay outside the gene matches. The germline V gene encodes CDR1 MNHEY and CDR2 SVGAGI. The CDR3 has 15 residues.

The chain is built from TRBV5-6 and TRBJ1-1; 8 nucleotides match TRBD1. CDR1 is SGHDT, CDR2 YYEEEE, per germline. The CDR3 runs to 12 residues. V was clipped by 4 bases and J by 11 bases; unmatched bases: 7. The CDR3: CASSRDRGSAFF. The CDR3 DNA reads as TGTGCCAGCAGCCGCGACAGGGGCTCGGCTTTCTTT. Variable domain in full (rest from reference TRBV5-6 and TRBJ1-1): DAGVTQSPTHLIKTRGQQVTLRCSPKSGHDTVSWYQQALGQGPQFIFQYYEEEERQRGNFPDRFSGHQFPNYSSELNVNALLLGDSALYLCASSRDRGSAFFGQGTRLTVV.

The chain is built from TRBV9 and TRBJ2-7; 7 nucleotides match TRBD2. V was clipped by 5 bases and J by 5 bases; unmatched bases: 10. The CDR3 loop spans 14 amino acids. CDR1 and CDR2 from the germline V gene are SGDLS and YYNGEE. CDR3 in amino acids: CASSSTSRGDEQYF. Here the CDR3 DNA reads TGTGCCAGCAGTTCCACGAGCCGGGGGGACGAGCAGTACTTC.

The chain combines TRBV29-1 with TRBJ2-1, with D perhaps given as TRBD1 or TRBD2 (6 bases each). Trimming took off 7 bases at V and 9 bases at J, with 16 bases between the two ends. In germline, CDR1 is SQVTM, CDR2 ANQGSEA. This CDR3 contains 12 residues. The CDR3 here is CSGERQEGEQFF. CDR3 DNA sequence: TGCAGCGGGGAACGACAGGAGGGTGAGCAGTTCTTC.

V gene TRBV18 combines with J gene TRBJ2-4; D gene unclear. Per germline, CDR1 KGHSH and CDR2 LQKENI. The CDR3 length is 16 residues. The V gene lost 0 bases and the J gene lost 2 bases, with 11 bases spanning the gap. The CDR3 region is CASSPPVGSTKNIQYF. In nucleotides, the CDR3 is TGTGCCAGCTCACCACCCGTGGGATCGACCAAAAACATTCAGTACTTC.